One sample yielded the 14 T cell receptor beta chains listed below, sequenced in a study of blood T cell repertoires in COVID-19. Repertoires were generated with immunoSEQ multiplex PCR, while TCRdb's copy carries only in-frame clones and drops some. The table lists about 220,000 clones, just under 85% of them singletons. The material sequenced was PBMCs or T cells enriched from blood (not recorded which). Receptors were obtained from a woman in her forties with acute COVID-19.

The CDR3, as DNA: TGTGCCATCAGTGACCCCCTAGGGAACACCGGGGAGCTGTTTTTT. Translating it yields CAISDPLGNTGELFF. This chain joins TRBV10-3 and TRBJ2-2; D is ambiguous. From germline, CDR1 is ENHRY and CDR2 SYGVKD. This CDR3 has 15 amino acids. Deletions cut 3 bases from V and 1 base from J, with 9 bases between.

J is TRBJ1-1 and V is TRBV3-1 (or the pseudogene TRBV3-2); 9 positions agree with TRBD1. The CDR3 consists of 19 residues. CDR1 and CDR2 (germline): LGHDT, YNNKEL (reference sequence). The ends lost 1 base at V and 4 bases at J; junction bases unmatched: 16. CDR3 sequence reads: CASSQGGELTGGDPTEAFF. CDR3 DNA sequence: TGTGCCAGCAGCCAAGGCGGAGAGTTGACAGGGGGTGACCCCACTGAAGCTTTCTTT.

This clone occurred once. The chain couples TRBV6-1 to TRBJ2-2; D call uncertain. The V gene lost 1 base and the J gene lost 2 bases, with 14 bases spanning the gap. This CDR3 contains 17 residues. CDR1 MNHNS and CDR2 SASEGT come from the germline V gene. Written as DNA, the CDR3 is TGTGCCAGCAGTGAAGGGGTTATGGAGCTCAACACCGGGGAGCTGTTTTTT. It encodes CASSEGVMELNTGELFF.

The V and J genes are TRBV6-6 and TRBJ2-7; the match to TRBD2 covers 12 bases. Germline CDR1 and CDR2: MNHNY and SVGAGI (reference sequence). V gave up 5 bases and J gave up 5 bases; unmatched junction bases: 10. The CDR3 runs to 16 residues. CDR3 in amino acids: CASSPEASGRGNEQYF. For the CDR3, the DNA is TGTGCCAGCAGTCCCGAGGCTAGCGGGAGGGGGAACGAGCAGTACTTC.

J is TRBJ2-1 and V is TRBV18; no reliable D call. V was pared by 3 bases and J by 0 bases, with 9 bases between. CDR3 length: 15 amino acids. Germline V gives CDR1 KGHSH, CDR2 LQKENI. CDR3 nucleotide sequence: TGTGCCAGCTCACCTCAGAAAAGCTCCTACAATGAGCAGTTCTTC. Its protein is CASSPQKSSYNEQFF.

A few counts support this clone. The rearrangement links TRBV7-8 to TRBJ2-1, with 12 bases aligning to TRBD2. Germline V lookup: CDR1 SGHVS, CDR2 FQNEAQ. The CDR3 contains 18 residues. Germline trimming cut 5 bases from V and 0 bases from J; bases unmatched to any gene: 8. The CDR3 sequence is CASSRATSGGRSYNEQFF. For the CDR3, the DNA is TGTGCCAGCAGCCGAGCGACTAGCGGGGGCCGCTCCTACAATGAGCAGTTCTTC.

The V gene is TRBV6-5, the J gene TRBJ2-7, with 8 bases that match TRBD2. The germline gives CDR1 MNHEY, CDR2 SVGAGI. J gave up 9 bases and V 6 bases, and 13 bases lay outside the gene matches. This CDR3 comprises 14 residues. The DNA of the CDR3 is TGTGCCAGCAGGCTGGGCGGGGGGCTATCCGGGCAGTACTTC. It codes for CASRLGGGLSGQYF.

This chain links TRBV3-1 (or the pseudogene TRBV3-2) with TRBJ1-6; tentative D call: TRBD1 (5 bases). Germline V gene lookup returns CDR1 LGHDT and CDR2 YNNKEL (reference sequence). This CDR3 has 11 amino acids. The V gene lost 10 bases and the J gene lost 7 bases, with 8 bases spanning the gap. CDR3 residues: CATRGNSPLHF. The DNA of the CDR3 is TGTGCCACCCGGGGGAATTCACCCCTCCACTTT.

The chain links TRBV20-1 to TRBJ1-2, with a tentative D call TRBD1 (6 bases). Germline V lookup: CDR1 DFQATT, CDR2 SNEGSKA (reference sequence). CDR3 length: 11 amino acids. V lost 2 bases and J 8 bases, leaving 9 bases between the germline ends. This CDR3 is CSARWGGGYTF. Here the CDR3 DNA reads TGCAGTGCTAGATGGGGGGGCGGCTACACCTTC.

This clone was observed a few times. The J gene is TRBJ2-2, the V gene TRBV7-9, with 8 bases that match TRBD2. V gave up 8 bases and J gave up 4 bases; unmatched junction bases: 6. The length of the CDR3 is 14 residues. The germline CDR1 and CDR2 sequences are SEHNR and FQNEAQ (reference sequence). CDR3 in amino acids: CASSLAGPTGELFF. The DNA of the CDR3 is TGTGCCAGCTCCCTAGCGGGTCCCACCGGGGAGCTGTTTTTT.

The chain has TRBV24-1 and TRBJ2-5, with 10 positions matching TRBD2. Trimming at V came to 6 bases and at J to 7 bases, leaving 4 bases not matched to a gene. Germline V lookup: CDR1 KGHDR, CDR2 SFDVKD. The CDR3 spans 13 residues. CDR3 sequence (DNA): TGTGCCACCAGTTCTAGCGGGAGCGCGACCCAGTACTTC. Amino acids: CATSSSGSATQYF.

This clone was seen a handful of times. V is TRBV28 and J is TRBJ1-5; TRBD1 aligns across 9 bases. There are 15 residues in the CDR3. V dropped 2 bases and J dropped 10; count of bases not matched to a gene: 9. The germline gives CDR1 MDHEN, CDR2 SYDVKM. Written as DNA, the CDR3 is TGTGCCAGCAGTTTAAGGGGACAGGGCCTAGAACCCCAGCATTTT. Encoded protein: CASSLRGQGLEPQHF.

The chain has TRBV16 and TRBJ2-5, with D possibly matching TRBD2 (5 bases). The ends were cut back, 2 bases at V and 2 bases at J, with 15 bases in the middle. Germline CDR1 is KGHSY and CDR2 is FQNENV. This CDR3 region has 16 residues. The CDR3 sequence: CASSQRGRSDQETQYF. DNA of the CDR3: TGTGCCAGCAGCCAACGGGGTCGTTCGGATCAAGAGACCCAGTACTTC.

The genes are TRBV7-8 and TRBJ1-3; TRBD1 is a possible D gene (5 bases). CDR1 and CDR2 from the germline V gene are SGHVS and FQNEAQ. Trimming took 1 base from V and 0 from J, leaving 7 bases between them. The CDR3 is 15 amino acids. In DNA form, the CDR3 reads TGTGCCAGCAGCTTAGGGGGGGGCTCTGGAAACACCATATATTTT. Its protein product is CASSLGGGSGNTIYF. Combining the CDR3 with reference TRBV7-8 and TRBJ1-3 gives the whole variable domain GAGVSQSPRYKVAKRGQDVALRCDPISGHVSLFWYQQALGQGPEFLTYFQNEAQLDKSGLPSDRFFAERPEGSVSTLKIQRTQQEDSAVYLCASSLGGGSGNTIYFGEGSWLTVV.